A single sample gave rise to the 16 T cell receptor beta chains below, sequenced in a study of T-cell memory formation after mild COVID-19. TCRdb used MiXCR to reprocess the 5' RACE reads, holding one entry per CDR3 protein. In the table there are under 450,000 distinct CDR3 sequences, roughly a quarter of which are singletons. The sequenced material came from PBMCs or a T cell subset sorted from them (not recorded which). The receptors were gathered from an adult woman who had mild COVID-19 (a few samples of this study predate the infection). Cell type and time point are not known.

The gene calls are TRBV30 and TRBJ2-7; D unclear. The CDR3 contains 12 residues. Germline V lookup: CDR1 GTSNPN, CDR2 SVGIG (reference sequence). Trimming left V 4 bases short and J 7 bases short, with 14 bases between. The CDR3 DNA is TGTGCCTGGATGTACCCCTTGGGGGAGCAGTACTTC. Encoded protein: CAWMYPLGEQYF.

Only a few counts were recorded for this clonotype. The chain carries TRBV20-1 and TRBJ2-2; maybe TRBD1 (5 bases). The CDR3 sequence is 12 residues long. Deletions cut 7 bases from V and 2 bases from J, with 8 bases between. The germline gives CDR1 DFQATT, CDR2 SNEGSKA (reference sequence). The chain's CDR3 is CSGGPNTGELFF. The CDR3, as DNA: TGCAGTGGGGGCCCTAACACCGGGGAGCTGTTTTTT.

This rearrangement joins TRBV29-1 to TRBJ2-1; D is unclear. Germline V gene lookup returns CDR1 SQVTM and CDR2 ANQGSEA. The CDR3 sequence is 13 residues long. The V end lost 7 bases, the J end lost 0 bases, and 10 bases lay between the germline ends. In nucleotides, the CDR3 is TGCAGCGGGGGTCGGAGCTCCTACAATGAGCAGTTCTTC. Translated, it gives CSGGRSSYNEQFF.

The chain recombines TRBV19 with TRBJ2-4; D call uncertain. The V end lost 0 bases, the J end lost 0 bases, and 9 bases lay between the germline ends. Germline-derived CDR1 and CDR2 are LNHDA and SQIVND (reference sequence). This CDR3 comprises 16 residues. The CDR3 spells CASSIEGWAAKNIQYF. DNA for the CDR3: TGTGCCAGTAGTATAGAAGGTTGGGCAGCCAAAAACATTCAGTACTTC.

The V gene is TRBV29-1, the J gene TRBJ2-1; possibly TRBD1 for D (6 bases). V was trimmed by 6 bases and J by 5 bases, leaving 17 bases between them. Looked up from germline, CDR1 is SQVTM and CDR2 is ANQGSEA. The CDR3 covers 14 residues. The CDR3 protein is CSVPQGPGNNEQFF. The CDR3 coding sequence is TGCAGCGTGCCACAGGGCCCCGGTAACAATGAGCAGTTCTTC.

The sample holds a few counts of this clonotype. The J gene is TRBJ2-1, the V gene TRBV3-1; TRBD2 might be the D (5 bases). V dropped 2 bases and J dropped 10 bases, with 6 bases sitting between them. The germline gives CDR1 LGHDT, CDR2 YNNKEL (reference sequence). This CDR3 has 11 residues. CDR3 bases: TGTGCCAGCAGCCAAACTAGGGAGCAGTTCTTC. This translates into CASSQTREQFF.

The chain carries TRBV29-1 and TRBJ2-7; D may be TRBD1 (6 bases). The germline V and J ends were trimmed by 1 base and 3 bases, with 13 bases remaining between them. This CDR3 has 14 residues. The germline V gene encodes CDR1 SQVTM and CDR2 ANQGSEA. This CDR3 reads CSVEVPDRDYEQYF. DNA of the CDR3: TGCAGCGTTGAAGTCCCGGACAGAGACTACGAGCAGTACTTC.

The CDR3, as DNA: TGCGCCAGCAGCTTGGGAAACAGGGGCCCACCATCCGGAAAACTGTTTTTT. Encoded protein: CASSLGNRGPPSGKLFF. The chain carries TRBV5-1 and TRBJ1-4; 7 bases are a match to TRBD1. There are 17 residues in the CDR3. V dropped 0 bases and J dropped 10; count of bases not matched to a gene: 15. Germline V gene sequence: CDR1 SGHRS, CDR2 YFSETQ.

This clonotype was observed a few times. The V gene is TRBV27, the J gene TRBJ2-1; 7 nucleotides line up with TRBD2. Trimming at V came to 5 bases and at J to 12 bases, leaving 10 bases not matched to a gene. Germline-derived CDR1 and CDR2 are MNHEY and SMNVEV (reference sequence). The CDR3 runs to 13 residues. The CDR3 here is CASSPNTGGAQFF. For the CDR3, the DNA is TGTGCCAGCAGTCCCAACACGGGAGGCGCGCAGTTCTTC.

The chain links TRBV27 to TRBJ1-1; D is ambiguous. V was shortened by 4 bases and J by 4 bases, with 16 bases between the two germline ends. Germline V lookup: CDR1 MNHEY, CDR2 SMNVEV (reference sequence). The CDR3 totals 15 residues. CDR3 nucleotide sequence: TGTGCCAGCAGTTCCCCCTCGCGGGAGAGCACTGAAGCTTTCTTT. As protein: CASSSPSRESTEAFF.

The chain uses TRBV12-3 or TRBV12-4 and TRBJ1-5; a possible D gene is TRBD1 (6 bases). V was pared by 1 base and J by 4 bases, with 11 bases between. The CDR3 has 15 amino acids. The CDR3 DNA reads as TGTGCCAGCAGTTTAGAGGGGGGGCGGAATCAGCCCCAGCATTTT. Its translation is CASSLEGGRNQPQHF.

The chain couples TRBV19 to TRBJ2-1; TRBD1 might be the D (6 bases). Germline V gene data show CDR1 as LNHDA and CDR2 as SQIVND (reference sequence). The CDR3 has 15 residues. V was cut by 5 bases and J by 0 bases, with 11 bases left in between. The CDR3 is CASSVGQSSYNEQFF. For the CDR3, the DNA is TGTGCCAGTAGTGTCGGACAGAGCTCCTACAATGAGCAGTTCTTC.

The chain has TRBV7-2 and TRBJ2-7; no definite D call. The CDR3 spans 14 residues. CDR1 and CDR2 from the germline V gene are SGHTA and FQGNSA. V was cut by 6 bases and J by 0 bases, with 12 bases left in between. This CDR3 reads CASSARSISYEQYF. In DNA form, the CDR3 reads TGTGCCAGCAGTGCCCGTTCCATCTCCTACGAGCAGTACTTC.

The gene calls are TRBV3-1 and TRBJ2-7; D gene uncertain. CDR1 is LGHDT, CDR2 YNNKEL, per germline (reference sequence). Trimming took off 3 bases at V and 3 bases at J, with 6 bases between the two ends. CDR3 size: 12 residues. Here the CDR3 DNA reads TGTGCCAGCAGCCAGGAGAACTACGAGCAGTACTTC. This codes for CASSQENYEQYF.

This clonotype showed up just a few times. V and J are TRBV30 and TRBJ1-1; D is ambiguous. V dropped 0 bases and J dropped 1 base, with 9 bases sitting between them. The V gene's germline CDR1 is GTSNPN and CDR2 SVGIG (reference sequence). The CDR3 covers 14 residues. The DNA of the CDR3 is TGTGCCTGGAGTGTGACTACAGCGAACACTGAAGCTTTCTTT. It translates to CAWSVTTANTEAFF. The whole variable domain, filled in from reference TRBV30 and TRBJ1-1, reads SQTIHQWPATLVQPVGSPLSLECTVEGTSNPNLYWYRQAAGRGLQLLFYSVGIGQISSEVPQNLSASRPQDRQFILSSKKLLLSDSGFYLCAWSVTTANTEAFFGQGTRLTVV.

This clonotype showed up just a few times. The V gene is TRBV27, the J gene TRBJ2-3, with D maybe TRBD1 (5 bases). The germline V and J ends were trimmed by 3 bases and 3 bases, with 13 bases remaining between them. Germline V gene data show CDR1 as MNHEY and CDR2 as SMNVEV (reference sequence). The CDR3 totals 15 residues. The DNA of the CDR3 is TGTGCCAGCAGTTTTGTCGTGGGGCTGACAGATACGCAGTATTTT. This codes for CASSFVVGLTDTQYF.